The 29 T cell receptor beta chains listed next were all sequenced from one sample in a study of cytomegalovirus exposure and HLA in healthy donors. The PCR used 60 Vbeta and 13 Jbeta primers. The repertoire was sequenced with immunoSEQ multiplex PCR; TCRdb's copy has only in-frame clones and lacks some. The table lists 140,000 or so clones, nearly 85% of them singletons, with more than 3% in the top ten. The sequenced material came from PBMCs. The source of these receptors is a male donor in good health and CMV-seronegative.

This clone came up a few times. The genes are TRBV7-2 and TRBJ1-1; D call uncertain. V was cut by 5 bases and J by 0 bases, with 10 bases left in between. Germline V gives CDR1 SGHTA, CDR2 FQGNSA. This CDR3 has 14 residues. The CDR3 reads CASSRTTMNTEAFF. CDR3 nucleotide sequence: TGTGCCAGCAGCCGGACTACTATGAACACTGAAGCTTTCTTT.

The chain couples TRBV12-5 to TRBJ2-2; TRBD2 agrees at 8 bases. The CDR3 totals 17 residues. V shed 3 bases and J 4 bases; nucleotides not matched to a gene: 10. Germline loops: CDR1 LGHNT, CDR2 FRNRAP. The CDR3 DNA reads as TGTGCTAGTGGTTTAGCCGCGGGGGGCACCCTCACCGGGGAGCTGTTTTTT. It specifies CASGLAAGGTLTGELFF.

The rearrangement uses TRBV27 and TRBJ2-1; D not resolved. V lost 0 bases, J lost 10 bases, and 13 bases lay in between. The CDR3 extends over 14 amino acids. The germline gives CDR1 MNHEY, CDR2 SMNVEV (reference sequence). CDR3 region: CASSLSANTKEQFF. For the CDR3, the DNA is TGTGCCAGCAGTTTATCTGCAAACACTAAAGAGCAGTTCTTC.

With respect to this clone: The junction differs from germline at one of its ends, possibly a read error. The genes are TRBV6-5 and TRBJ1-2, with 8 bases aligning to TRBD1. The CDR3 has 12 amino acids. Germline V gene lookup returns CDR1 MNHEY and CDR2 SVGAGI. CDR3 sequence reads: CASSGQGEGDGF. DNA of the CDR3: TGTGCCAGCAGTGGACAGGGTGAGGGGGACGGGTTC.

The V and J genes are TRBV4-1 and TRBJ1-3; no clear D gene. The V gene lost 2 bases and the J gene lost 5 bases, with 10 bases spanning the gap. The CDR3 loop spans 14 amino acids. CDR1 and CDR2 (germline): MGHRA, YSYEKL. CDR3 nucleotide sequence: TGCGCCAGCAGCCAACCCCTCACACGAAACACCATATATTTT. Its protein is CASSQPLTRNTIYF.

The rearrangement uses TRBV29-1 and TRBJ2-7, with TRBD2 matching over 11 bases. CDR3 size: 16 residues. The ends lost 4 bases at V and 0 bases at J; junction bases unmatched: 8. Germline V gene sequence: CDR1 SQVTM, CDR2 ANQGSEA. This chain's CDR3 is CSVVGTSGLSSYEQYF. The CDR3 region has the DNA TGCAGCGTTGTGGGGACTAGCGGTCTCAGCTCCTACGAGCAGTACTTC.

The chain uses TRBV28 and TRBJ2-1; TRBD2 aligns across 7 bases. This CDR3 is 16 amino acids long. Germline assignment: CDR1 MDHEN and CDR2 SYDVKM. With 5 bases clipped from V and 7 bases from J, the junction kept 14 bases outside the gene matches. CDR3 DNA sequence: TGTGCCAGCAGTCCTCTCCTGGCGGGAGTGGCAAATGAGCAGTTCTTC. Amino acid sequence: CASSPLLAGVANEQFF.

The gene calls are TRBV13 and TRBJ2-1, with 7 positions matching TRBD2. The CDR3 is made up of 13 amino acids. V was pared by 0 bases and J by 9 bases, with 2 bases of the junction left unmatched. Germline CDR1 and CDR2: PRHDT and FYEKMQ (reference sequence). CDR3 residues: CASSLGSGGEQFF. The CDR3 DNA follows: TGTGCCAGCAGCTTAGGGTCGGGGGGTGAGCAGTTCTTC.

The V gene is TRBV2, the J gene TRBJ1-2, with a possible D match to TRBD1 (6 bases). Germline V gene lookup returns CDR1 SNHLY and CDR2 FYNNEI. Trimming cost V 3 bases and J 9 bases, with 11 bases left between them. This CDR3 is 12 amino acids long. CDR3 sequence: CASSDKGVSYTF. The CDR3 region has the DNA TGTGCCAGCAGTGATAAGGGGGTGAGCTACACCTTC.

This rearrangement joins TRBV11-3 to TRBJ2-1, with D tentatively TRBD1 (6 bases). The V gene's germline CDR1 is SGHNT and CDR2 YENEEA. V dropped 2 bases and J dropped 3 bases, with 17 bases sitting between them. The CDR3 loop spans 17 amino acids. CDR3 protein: CASSLLGATSIYNEQFF. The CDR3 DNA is TGTGCCAGCAGCTTATTGGGGGCCACCTCAATCTACAATGAGCAGTTCTTC.

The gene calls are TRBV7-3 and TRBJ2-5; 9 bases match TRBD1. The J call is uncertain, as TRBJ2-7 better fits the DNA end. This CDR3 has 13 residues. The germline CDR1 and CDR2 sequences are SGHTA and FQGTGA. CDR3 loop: CASSRTGDYEQYF. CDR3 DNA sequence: TGTGCCAGCAGTCGGACAGGGGACTACGAGCAGTACTTC.

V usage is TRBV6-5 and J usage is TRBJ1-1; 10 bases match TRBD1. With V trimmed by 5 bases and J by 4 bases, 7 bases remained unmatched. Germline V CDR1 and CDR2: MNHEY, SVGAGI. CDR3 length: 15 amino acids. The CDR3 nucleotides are TGTGCCAGCAGTCCCACGGGACAGGGGTCCACTGAAGCTTTCTTT. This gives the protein CASSPTGQGSTEAFF.

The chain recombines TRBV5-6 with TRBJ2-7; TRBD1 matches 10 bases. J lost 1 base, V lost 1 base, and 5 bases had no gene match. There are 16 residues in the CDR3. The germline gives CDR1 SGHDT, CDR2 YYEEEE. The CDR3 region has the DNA TGTGCCAGCAGCTTGCCGACAGGGGGCAGGTCCTACGAGCAGTACTTC. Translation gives CASSLPTGGRSYEQYF.

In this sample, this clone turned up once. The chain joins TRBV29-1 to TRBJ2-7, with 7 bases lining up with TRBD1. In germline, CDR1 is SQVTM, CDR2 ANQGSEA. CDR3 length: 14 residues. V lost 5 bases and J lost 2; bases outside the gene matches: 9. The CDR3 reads CSVRGGTEAYEQYF. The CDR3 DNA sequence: TGCAGCGTTAGGGGTGGGACAGAGGCCTACGAGCAGTACTTC.

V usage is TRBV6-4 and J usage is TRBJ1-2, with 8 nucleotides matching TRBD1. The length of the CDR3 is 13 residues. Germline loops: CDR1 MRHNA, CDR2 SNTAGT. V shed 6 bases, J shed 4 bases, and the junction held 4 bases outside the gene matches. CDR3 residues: CASRGQGSYGYTF. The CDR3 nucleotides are TGTGCCAGCAGAGGACAGGGTTCCTATGGCTACACCTTC.

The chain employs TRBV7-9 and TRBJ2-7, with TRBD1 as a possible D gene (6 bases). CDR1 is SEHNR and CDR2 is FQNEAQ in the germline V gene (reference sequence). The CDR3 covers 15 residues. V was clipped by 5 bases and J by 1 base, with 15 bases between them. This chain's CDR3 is CASSPRRDTSYEQYF. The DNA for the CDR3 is TGTGCCAGCAGCCCCCGCCGGGACACTTCCTACGAGCAGTACTTC.

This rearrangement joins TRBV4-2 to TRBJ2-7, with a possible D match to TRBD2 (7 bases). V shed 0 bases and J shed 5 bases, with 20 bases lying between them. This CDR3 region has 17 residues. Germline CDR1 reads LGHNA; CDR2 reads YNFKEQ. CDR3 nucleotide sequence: TGTGCCAGCAGCCAAGATCGGGGCGGGGGCTTGCCGAACGAGCAGTACTTC. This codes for CASSQDRGGGLPNEQYF.

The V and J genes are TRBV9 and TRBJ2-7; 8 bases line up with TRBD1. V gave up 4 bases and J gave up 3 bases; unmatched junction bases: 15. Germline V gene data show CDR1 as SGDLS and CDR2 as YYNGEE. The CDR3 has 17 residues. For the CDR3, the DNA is TGTGCCAGCAGCTCACGAGCTGACAGGGGATCCTTCTACGAGCAGTACTTC. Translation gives CASSSRADRGSFYEQYF.

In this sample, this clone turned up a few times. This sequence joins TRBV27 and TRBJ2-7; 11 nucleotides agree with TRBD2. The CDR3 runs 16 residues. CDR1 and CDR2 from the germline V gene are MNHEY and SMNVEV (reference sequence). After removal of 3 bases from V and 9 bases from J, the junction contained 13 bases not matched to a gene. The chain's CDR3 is CASSFLAGGPSRGQYF. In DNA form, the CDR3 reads TGTGCCAGCAGTTTCTTAGCGGGAGGGCCCAGTAGGGGGCAGTACTTC.

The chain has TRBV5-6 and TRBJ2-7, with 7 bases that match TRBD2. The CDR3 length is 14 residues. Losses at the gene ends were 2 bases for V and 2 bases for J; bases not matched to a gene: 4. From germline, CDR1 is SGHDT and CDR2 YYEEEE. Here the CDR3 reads CASSFREGAYEQYF. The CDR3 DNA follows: TGTGCCAGCAGCTTTAGGGAGGGAGCCTACGAGCAGTACTTC.

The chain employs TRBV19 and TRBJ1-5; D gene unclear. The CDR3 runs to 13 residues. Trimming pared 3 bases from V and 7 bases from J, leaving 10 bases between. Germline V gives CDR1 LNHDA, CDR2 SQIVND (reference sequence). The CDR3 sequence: CASSISAGQPQHF. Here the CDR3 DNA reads TGTGCCAGTAGTATCTCGGCAGGCCAGCCCCAGCATTTT.

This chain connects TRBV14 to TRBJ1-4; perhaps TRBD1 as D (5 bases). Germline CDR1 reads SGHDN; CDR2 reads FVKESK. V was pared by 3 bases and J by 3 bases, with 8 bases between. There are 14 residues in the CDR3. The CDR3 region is CASSQGLPNEKLFF. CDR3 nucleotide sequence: TGTGCCAGCAGCCAGGGACTGCCTAATGAAAAACTGTTTTTT.

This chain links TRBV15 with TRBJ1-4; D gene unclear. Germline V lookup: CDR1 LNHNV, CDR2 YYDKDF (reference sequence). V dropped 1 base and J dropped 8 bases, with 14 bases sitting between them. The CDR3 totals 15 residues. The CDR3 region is CATSRVRESFEKLFF. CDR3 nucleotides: TGTGCCACCAGCAGAGTTCGGGAGTCCTTCGAAAAACTGTTTTTT.

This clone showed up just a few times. Here the CDR3 reads CASSLSDPGQGVSPLHF. The CDR3 nucleotides read TGTGCCAGCAGTTTATCGGATCCGGGACAGGGGGTTTCACCCCTCCACTTT. The chain is built from TRBV27 and TRBJ1-6; 11 bases line up with TRBD1. V lost 0 bases to trimming and J lost 9 bases; unmatched junction nucleotides: 7. The CDR3 spans 17 residues. The germline V gene has CDR1 MNHEY and CDR2 SMNVEV (reference sequence).

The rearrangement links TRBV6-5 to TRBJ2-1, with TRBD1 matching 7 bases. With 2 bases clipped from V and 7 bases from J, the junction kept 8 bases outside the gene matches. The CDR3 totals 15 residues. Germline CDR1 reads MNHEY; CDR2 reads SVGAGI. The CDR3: CASSYKAGGKNEQFF. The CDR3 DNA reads TGTGCCAGCAGTTACAAGGCAGGGGGTAAGAATGAGCAGTTCTTC.

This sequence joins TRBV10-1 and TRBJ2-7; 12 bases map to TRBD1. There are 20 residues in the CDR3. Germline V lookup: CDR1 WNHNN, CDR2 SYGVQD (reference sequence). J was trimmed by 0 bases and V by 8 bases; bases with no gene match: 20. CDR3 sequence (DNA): TGCGCCAGCCGAAGGGCCTTCGGGACAGGGGGCTTTCGGAGCTCCTACGAGCAGTACTTC. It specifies CASRRAFGTGGFRSSYEQYF.

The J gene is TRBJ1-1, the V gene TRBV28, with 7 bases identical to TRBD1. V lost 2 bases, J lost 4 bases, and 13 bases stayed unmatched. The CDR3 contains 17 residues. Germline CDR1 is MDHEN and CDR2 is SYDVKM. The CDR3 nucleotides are TGTGCCAGCAGTTTAATTCATCCAGCGTCAGGGGGCACTGAAGCTTTCTTT. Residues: CASSLIHPASGGTEAFF.

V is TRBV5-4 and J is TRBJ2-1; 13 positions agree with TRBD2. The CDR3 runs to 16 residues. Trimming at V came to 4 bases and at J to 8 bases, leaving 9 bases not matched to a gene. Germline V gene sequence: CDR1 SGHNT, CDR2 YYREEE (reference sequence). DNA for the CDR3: TGTGCCAGCAGCACCAGGACTAGCGGGAGTTTTTATGAGCAGTTCTTC. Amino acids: CASSTRTSGSFYEQFF.

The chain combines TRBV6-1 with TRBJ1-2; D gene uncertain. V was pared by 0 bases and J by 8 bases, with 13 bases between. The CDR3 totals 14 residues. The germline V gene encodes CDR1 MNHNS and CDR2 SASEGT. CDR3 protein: CASSEATGRRGYTF. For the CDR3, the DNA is TGTGCCAGCAGTGAAGCGACCGGCCGGCGGGGCTACACCTTC.